This T cell receptor (beta chain) was profiled in a study of response to subunit inactivated influenza vaccine. TCRdb itself ran the RT-PCR reads through MiXCR, one entry per CDR3 protein. Of 710,000 or so distinct CDR3 sequences in the sample, less than 20% were seen once. Germline assignment: CDR1 SGHRS and CDR2 YFSETQ. Trimming left V 6 bases short and J 6 bases short, with 22 bases between. There are 16 residues in the CDR3. Study outcomes and limitations: The authors suggested that few new T cells are recruited per seasonal influenza vaccination.

In regard to this clonotype: Its antigen is undetermined.

The rearrangement joins TRBV5-1 to TRBJ2-1; the D gene is possibly TRBD2 (7 bases). The starting material was PBMCs from blood, obtained about 12 days after vaccination. The source of this sequence is a man between 50 and 59 years old who received an inactivated influenza vaccine. The CDR3 spells CASTPQRGGGINEQFF. The DNA for the CDR3 is TGCGCCAGCACCCCCCAAAGGGGGGGGGGGATCAATGAGCAGTTCTTC.